Sequencing of this T cell receptor beta chain was carried out in a study of blood T cell repertoires in COVID-19 (dated by TCRdb to 2020 to 2022). The study in broad terms: Samples from collaborators originated in the United States, Italy and Spain and spanned both the acute and convalescent phases of COVID-19. The repertoires were made available in a free public database intended to serve as a resource for research on the immune response to SARS-CoV-2. Where HLA class I and class II types were available, the types were taken from metadata supplied by the sample provider, not from assay-based typing. The prospective study material was composed of cDNA or gDNA derived from T cells, B-cell-depleted T cells, or PBMCs. Deeply sampled blood TCRbeta repertoires from subjects exposed to, actively infected with, or recovered from COVID-19 were included in the dataset. Sample metadata almost always included a de-identified subject ID, COVID-19 status, age in years and sex. The samples were drawn from the first 160 participants of the ongoing ImmuneRACE study and from some 1,300 subjects provided by 6 global collaborators. Overall study outcomes, separate from this receptor: Clinical and demographic metadata were provided uncurated, with the amount varying by source and participant.

Whole blood was collected in K2EDTA tubes by collaborating institutions according to the institutions' own protocols. For TCRbeta analysis, collaborators shipped samples as frozen whole blood, isolated PBMCs, or DNA extracted from either of those sample types. Comment on this clone: Its antigen is not yet known. No per-base quality is available; no much larger clone lies one base away.

TCRbeta CDR3 regions were amplified from genomic DNA by means of the immunoSEQ Assay, a bias-controlled multiplex PCR. The authors' analysis ran thus. Nucleated cell counts per sample were estimated from amplification of reference gene primers within the assay. Sequence reads were collapsed and filtered to measure the absolute abundance of every unique TCRbeta CDR3 rearrangement. For each sample, productive Simpson clonality was calculated as the square root of Simpson's diversity index over productive rearrangements. Sourced from immuneACCESS, this table was stored by TCRdb with only in-frame sequences that have V and J called. A share of the clones is absent; for the studies checked, an unresolved V gene accounts for under half, and the remainder has no known explanation. D and trimming were read from the DNA, whereas the V and J calls and clone size are those reported in that table. Present in this sample are about 110,000 clones, around nine tenths of which were seen just once. Jointly, the top ten make up approximately 4.7% of the sample.

The CDR3 starts with the cysteine, ends with the phenylalanine, and has 11 residues. Only the CDR3 DNA stays, 33 bases, in frame from base 1. At the junction V is shortened by 8 bases and J by 7 bases, with 14 bases in between. According to the germline V gene, CDR1 reads SQVTM and CDR2 reads ANQGSEA. The clonotype was recovered from a man aged 35 to 55 with acute or convalescent COVID-19. The specimen sequenced was peripheral blood. The V and J segments used are TRBV29-1 and TRBJ1-1; a weak D assignment points to TRBD1 (6 bases agree). The CDR3 is CSSWLGGEAFF. The DNA reads TGCAGCTCCTGGTTAGGGGGTGAAGCTTTCTTT.